This TCR beta chain was sequenced during a study of blood T cell repertoires in COVID-19. Germline assignment: CDR1 MGHRA and CDR2 YSYEKL. V was shortened by 2 bases and J by 7 bases, with 24 bases between the two germline ends. The CDR3 contains 17 residues. The protocol was immunoSEQ multiplex PCR, while the TCRdb copy is restricted to in-frame clones and leaves out a portion. The data contain 250,000 to 350,000 clones, around 90% of them seen just once; the ten biggest clones take up around 5.9%. The specimen sequenced was PBMCs or T cells enriched from blood (not recorded which). The clonotype originates from a woman in her twenties or thirties who had recovered from COVID-19. The chain has TRBV4-1 and TRBJ2-7, with a weak D call TRBD1 (6 bases). CDR3: CASSQFPRGKEAGEQYF. The DNA of the CDR3 is TGCGCCAGCAGCCAATTTCCGAGGGGGAAAGAAGCAGGGGAGCAGTACTTC.